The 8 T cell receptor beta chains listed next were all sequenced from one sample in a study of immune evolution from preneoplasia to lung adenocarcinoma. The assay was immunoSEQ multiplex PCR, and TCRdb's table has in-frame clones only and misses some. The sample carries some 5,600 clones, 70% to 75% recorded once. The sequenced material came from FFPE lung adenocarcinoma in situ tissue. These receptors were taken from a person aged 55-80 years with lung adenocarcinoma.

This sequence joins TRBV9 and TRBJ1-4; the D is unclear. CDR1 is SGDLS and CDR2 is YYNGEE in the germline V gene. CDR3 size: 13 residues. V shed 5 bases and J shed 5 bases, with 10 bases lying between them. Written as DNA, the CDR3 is TGTGCCAGCAGTTTGATTCCAAATGAAAAACTGTTTTTT. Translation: CASSLIPNEKLFF. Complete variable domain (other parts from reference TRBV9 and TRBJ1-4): DSGVTQTPKHLITATGQRVTLRCSPRSGDLSVYWYQQSLDQGLQFLIQYYNGEERAKGNILERFSAQQFPDLHSELNLSSLELGDSALYFCASSLIPNEKLFFGSGTQLSVL.

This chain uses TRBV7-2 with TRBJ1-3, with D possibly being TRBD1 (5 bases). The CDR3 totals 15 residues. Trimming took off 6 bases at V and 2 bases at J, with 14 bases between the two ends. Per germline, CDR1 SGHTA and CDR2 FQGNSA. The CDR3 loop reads CASRQGGGTGNTIYF. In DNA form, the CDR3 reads TGTGCCAGCAGGCAGGGCGGGGGAACTGGAAACACCATATATTTT. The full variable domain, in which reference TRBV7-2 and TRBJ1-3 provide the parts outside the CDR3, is GAGVSQSPSNKVTEKGKDVELRCDPISGHTALYWYRQSLGQGLEFLIYFQGNSAPDKSGLPSDRFSAERTGGSVSTLTIQRTQQEDSAVYLCASRQGGGTGNTIYFGEGSWLTVV.

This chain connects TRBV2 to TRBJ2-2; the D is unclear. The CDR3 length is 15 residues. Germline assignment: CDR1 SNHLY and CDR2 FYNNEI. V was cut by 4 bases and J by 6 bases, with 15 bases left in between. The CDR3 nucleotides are TGTGCCAGCAGTGCTGGTAGGGTTTCCCCCGGGGAGCTGTTTTTT. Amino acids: CASSAGRVSPGELFF.

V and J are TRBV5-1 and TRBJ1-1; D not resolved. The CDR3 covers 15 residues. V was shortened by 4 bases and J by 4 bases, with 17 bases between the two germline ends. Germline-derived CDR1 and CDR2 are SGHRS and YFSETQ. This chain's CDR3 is CASSPEAGWSTEAFF. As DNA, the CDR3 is TGCGCCAGCAGCCCAGAGGCGGGTTGGAGCACTGAAGCTTTCTTT.

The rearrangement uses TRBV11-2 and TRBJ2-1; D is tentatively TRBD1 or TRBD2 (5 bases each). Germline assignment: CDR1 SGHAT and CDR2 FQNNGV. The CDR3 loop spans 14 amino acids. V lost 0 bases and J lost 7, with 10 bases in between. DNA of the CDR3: TGTGCCAGCAGCTTAGATCCGGGGACGAATGAGCAGTTCTTC. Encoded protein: CASSLDPGTNEQFF. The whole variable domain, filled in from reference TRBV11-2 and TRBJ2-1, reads EAGVAQSPRYKIIEKRQSVAFWCNPISGHATLYWYQQILGQGPKLLIQFQNNGVVDDSQLPKDRFSAERLKGVDSTLKIQPAKLEDSAVYLCASSLDPGTNEQFFGPGTRLTVL.

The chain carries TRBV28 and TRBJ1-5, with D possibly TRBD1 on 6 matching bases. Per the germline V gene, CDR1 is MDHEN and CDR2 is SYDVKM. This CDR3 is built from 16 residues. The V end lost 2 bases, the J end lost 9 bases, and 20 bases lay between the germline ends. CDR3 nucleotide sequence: TGTGCCAGCAGTTTACGGGGGCAGTCCCCACTGGGGCCCCAGCATTTT. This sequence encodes CASSLRGQSPLGPQHF.

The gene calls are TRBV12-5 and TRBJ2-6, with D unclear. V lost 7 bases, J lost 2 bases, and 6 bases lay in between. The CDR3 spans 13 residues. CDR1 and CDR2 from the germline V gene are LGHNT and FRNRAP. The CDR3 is CASAPTGANVLTF. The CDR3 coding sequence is TGTGCTAGTGCACCAACTGGGGCCAACGTCCTGACTTTC.

The CDR3 is CASSEREGSNEQFF. CDR3 nucleotides: TGTGCCAGCAGTGAACGGGAGGGATCGAATGAGCAGTTCTTC. The genes are TRBV2 and TRBJ2-1, with 8 nucleotides matching TRBD2. This CDR3 is built from 14 residues. V lost 2 bases, J lost 7 bases, and 4 bases stayed unmatched. Germline assignment: CDR1 SNHLY and CDR2 FYNNEI.